The 20 T cell receptor beta chains reported below all come from one sample, sequenced in a study of graft-versus-host responses after intestinal transplantation. Method: immunoSEQ multiplex PCR; TCRdb's copy keeps in-frame clones and lacks some. This sample has tens of thousands of clones, with roughly 92% found just once. These receptors have no identified antigens. The source material was unstimulated CD4+ T cells sorted from spleen or lymph node cells, sampled before intestinal transplant. These receptors were taken from a human donor who received an intestinal transplant.

V usage is TRBV2 and J usage is TRBJ2-7, with 10 bases that match TRBD2. J was trimmed by 3 bases and V by 5 bases; bases with no gene match: 16. From germline, CDR1 is SNHLY and CDR2 FYNNEI. CDR3 length: 18 residues. This chain's CDR3 is CASSPTGSQREGYYEQYF. CDR3 coding DNA: TGTGCCAGCAGTCCCACAGGGTCCCAGCGGGAGGGGTACTACGAGCAGTACTTC.

The rearrangement links TRBV10-2 to TRBJ2-7, with D unclear. The germline V and J ends were trimmed by 2 bases and 5 bases, with 1 base remaining between them. Per germline, CDR1 WSHSY and CDR2 SAAADI. The CDR3 consists of 10 residues. The CDR3 reads CASSEHEQYF. The CDR3 coding sequence is TGCGCCAGCAGTGAGCACGAGCAGTACTTC.

The V and J genes are TRBV15 and TRBJ2-7, with 11 nucleotides matching TRBD2. The germline V gene has CDR1 LNHNV and CDR2 YYDKDF (reference sequence). CDR3 size: 15 residues. The V and J ends lost 2 bases and 2 bases, in that order; junction bases with no gene match: 2. CDR3 DNA sequence: TGTGCCACCAGCAGACCGGGACTAGCGGCCTACGAGCAGTACTTC. It is translated as CATSRPGLAAYEQYF.

V and J are TRBV28 and TRBJ1-1, with a weak D call TRBD1 (5 bases). Germline CDR1 is MDHEN and CDR2 is SYDVKM. V lost 4 bases to trimming and J lost 0 bases, with 15 bases between them. This CDR3 region has 16 residues. This chain's CDR3 is CASSSGAAKMNTEAFF. The CDR3 DNA reads as TGTGCCAGCAGTTCTGGGGCAGCCAAAATGAACACTGAAGCTTTCTTT.

J is TRBJ2-2 and V is TRBV6-5, with D tentatively TRBD1 (6 bases). The CDR3 has 14 residues. The V and J ends lost 6 bases and 3 bases respectively, with 11 bases between them. The V gene's germline CDR1 is MNHEY and CDR2 SVGAGI. CDR3 amino acids: CASRANRDTGELFF. The CDR3, as DNA: TGTGCCAGCAGAGCGAACAGGGACACCGGGGAGCTGTTTTTT.

This chain joins TRBV11-1 and TRBJ2-5, with D possibly being TRBD1 (5 bases). Trimming shortened V by 6 bases and J by 0 bases, and 14 bases separated the two germline ends. Per the germline V gene, CDR1 is SGHAT and CDR2 is FQDESV (reference sequence). This CDR3 is built from 15 residues. CDR3: CASRTSRTYQETQYF. The CDR3, as DNA: TGTGCCAGCAGAACAAGTCGGACATACCAAGAGACCCAGTACTTC.

This sequence joins TRBV28 and TRBJ1-2; D possibly corresponds to TRBD1 (5 bases). Trimming removed 5 bases from V and 5 bases from J, with 24 bases in between. The germline V gene has CDR1 MDHEN and CDR2 SYDVKM. The length of the CDR3 is 17 residues. CDR3 region: CASSPATRDRSSYGYTF. The CDR3, as DNA: TGTGCCAGCAGTCCCGCGACCAGGGACCGAAGCTCGTATGGCTACACCTTC.

The gene calls are TRBV29-1 and TRBJ2-7, with D possibly TRBD2 on 5 matching bases. Trimming removed 1 base at V and 5 bases at J, with 15 bases between. Germline loops: CDR1 SQVTM, CDR2 ANQGSEA. CDR3 length: 14 amino acids. The CDR3 is CSVEVGYGGNEQYF. As DNA, the CDR3 is TGCAGCGTTGAAGTAGGTTATGGAGGTAACGAGCAGTACTTC.

This sequence joins TRBV5-6 and TRBJ2-7; D call uncertain. V was clipped by 0 bases and J by 2 bases, with 6 bases between them. The CDR3 spans 13 residues. Germline loops: CDR1 SGHDT, CDR2 YYEEEE. The CDR3 is CASSLDSPYEQYF. The CDR3 nucleotides read TGTGCCAGCAGCTTGGACAGCCCCTACGAGCAGTACTTC.

This clone was seen only a few times. The chain has TRBV5-4 and TRBJ2-5; 7 bases align to TRBD2. The germline gives CDR1 SGHNT, CDR2 YYREEE (reference sequence). Trimming at V came to 4 bases and at J to 0 bases, leaving 6 bases not matched to a gene. The CDR3 contains 15 residues. The CDR3 DNA reads TGTGCCAGCAGCCCAACAGCGGGGCACCAAGAGACCCAGTACTTC. Protein sequence: CASSPTAGHQETQYF.

CDR3 in DNA: TGTGCCAGCAGTGGGTCAGGGGGGAATCAGCCCCAGCATTTT. As protein: CASSGSGGNQPQHF. The chain has TRBV6-1 and TRBJ1-5; 7 nucleotides agree with TRBD1. J gave up 4 bases and V 4 bases, and 4 bases lay outside the gene matches. Germline loops: CDR1 MNHNS, CDR2 SASEGT. CDR3 size: 14 residues.

J is TRBJ2-7 and V is TRBV6-1; 8 bases fit TRBD1. The germline V gene has CDR1 MNHNS and CDR2 SASEGT. V lost 8 bases to trimming and J lost 0 bases; unmatched junction nucleotides: 9. This CDR3 comprises 15 residues. The CDR3 sequence is CASLVTDRDSYEQYF. The CDR3 nucleotides are TGTGCCAGCTTGGTCACGGACAGGGACTCCTACGAGCAGTACTTC.

This clone has a single count. The chain combines TRBV9 with TRBJ1-1, with D hard to call. Germline-derived CDR1 and CDR2 are SGDLS and YYNGEE. The CDR3 totals 16 residues. The ends were cut back, 0 bases at V and 4 bases at J, with 16 bases in the middle. CDR3 nucleotide sequence: TGTGCCAGCAGCGTAGTCCCTGACTTGGGAGGCACTGAAGCTTTCTTT. Translating it yields CASSVVPDLGGTEAFF.

V gene TRBV7-9 combines with J gene TRBJ1-1; TRBD1 is a possible D gene (6 bases). CDR3 size: 14 residues. The V end was cut by 1 base, the J end by 1 base, with 7 bases between. Germline V gives CDR1 SEHNR, CDR2 FQNEAQ (reference sequence). CDR3 nucleotides: TGTGCCAGCAGCTTAGGGACAGCGAACACTGAAGCTTTCTTT. Its protein product is CASSLGTANTEAFF.

The chain links TRBV7-1 to TRBJ2-1, with 15 nucleotides matching TRBD2. TRBV7-1 is known as an ORF, though its function is uncertain. J was trimmed by 2 bases and V by 3 bases; bases with no gene match: 23. CDR3 length: 24 residues. The CDR3 spells CASSSVGRGPAGTSGRRTYNEQFF. The CDR3 DNA reads as TGTGCCAGCAGCTCGGTTGGACGTGGTCCGGCCGGGACTAGCGGGAGGAGGACCTACAATGAGCAGTTCTTC.

V usage is TRBV9 and J usage is TRBJ2-3; D gene ambiguous. V was cut by 0 bases and J by 5 bases, with 7 bases left in between. The CDR3 is 13 residues long. CDR1 and CDR2 (germline): SGDLS, YYNGEE. In DNA, the CDR3 is TGTGCCAGCAGCGTAGAGTTAGAAGATACGCAGTATTTT. Amino acid sequence: CASSVELEDTQYF. The full variable domain, completed using reference TRBV9 and TRBJ2-3, is DSGVTQTPKHLITATGQRVTLRCSPRSGDLSVYWYQQSLDQGLQFLIQYYNGEERAKGNILERFSAQQFPDLHSELNLSSLELGDSALYFCASSVELEDTQYFGPGTRLTVL.

This chain joins TRBV27 and TRBJ2-3; 15 bases align to TRBD2. The CDR3 loop spans 19 amino acids. Trimming took 5 bases from V and 2 from J; bases not matched to a gene: 11. Germline V gene sequence: CDR1 MNHEY, CDR2 SMNVEV (reference sequence). For the CDR3, the DNA is TGTGCCAGCAGTCCAGACGTTAGGACTAGCGGGAGGGCCACAGATACGCAGTATTTT. Protein sequence: CASSPDVRTSGRATDTQYF.

The chain has TRBV5-4 and TRBJ2-5; 7 bases map to TRBD1. Trimming took 0 bases from V and 4 from J; bases not matched to a gene: 3. Germline loops: CDR1 SGHNT, CDR2 YYREEE (reference sequence). CDR3 size: 14 residues. This chain's CDR3 is CASSLDPGGETQYF. Written as DNA, the CDR3 is TGTGCCAGCAGCTTGGATCCAGGGGGAGAGACCCAGTACTTC.

CDR3 protein: CASRTGSTNEKLFF. CDR3 nucleotide sequence: TGTGCCAGCAGAACGGGAAGCACTAATGAAAAACTGTTTTTT. The V and J genes are TRBV6-5 and TRBJ1-4; no clear D gene. The germline V and J ends were trimmed by 6 bases and 2 bases, with 10 bases remaining between them. The CDR3 is 14 amino acids. CDR1 and CDR2 (germline): MNHEY, SVGAGI.

The chain has TRBV10-1 and TRBJ2-5; TRBD2 might be the D (5 bases). This CDR3 contains 13 residues. CDR1 and CDR2 (germline): WNHNN, SYGVQD (reference sequence). Trimming removed 4 bases at V and 4 bases at J, with 10 bases between. The DNA of the CDR3 is TGCGCCAGCAGTGCGATTCGGGGAGAGACCCAGTACTTC. Encoded protein: CASSAIRGETQYF.